These 25 T cell receptor beta chains were all obtained from the same sample, sequenced in a study of metastatic and nonmetastatic thyroid tumors. Thyroid surgery was preceded by no treatment in any patient. TCRdb recomputed clones from the PCR reads via MiXCR. The sample gives about 16,000 clones, about 31% of which show up once; around 7% is in the top ten. Sequencing used tumor tissue. The receptors here all came from a female donor with papillary thyroid cancer or a benign thyroid nodule (not recorded which). Some clones in this sample may be carry-over from other donors' samples.

This clone was seen a few times. J is TRBJ1-2 and V is TRBV28, with D perhaps matching TRBD1 (6 bases). In germline, CDR1 is MDHEN, CDR2 SYDVKM. Trimming pared 6 bases from V and 5 bases from J, leaving 13 bases between. The CDR3 covers 13 residues. The CDR3 bases are TGTGCCAGCAGACCAGGGGCAGGGTATGGCTACACCTTC. This translates into CASRPGAGYGYTF.

By share, this clone counts as medium-sized. Here the CDR3 reads CASSQGGESYNEQFF. Here the CDR3 DNA reads TGCGCCAGCAGCCAAGGGGGAGAGTCCTACAATGAGCAGTTCTTC. The chain couples TRBV5-1 to TRBJ2-1; maybe TRBD1 (6 bases). CDR1 and CDR2 from the germline V gene are SGHRS and YFSETQ. Trimming removed 4 bases from V and 1 base from J, with 12 bases in between. The CDR3 length is 15 residues.

This chain uses TRBV20-1 with TRBJ1-5, with D possibly TRBD1 on 5 matching bases. The CDR3 covers 12 residues. The germline gives CDR1 DFQATT, CDR2 SNEGSKA (reference sequence). Trimming shortened V by 1 base and J by 5 bases, and 6 bases separated the two germline ends. Here the CDR3 DNA reads TGCAGTGCTAGAGGGGGGGATCAGCCCCAGCATTTT. Amino acid sequence: CSARGGDQPQHF.

This clone was seen ten or more times. One base away lies a much larger clone, so this may be a sequencing read error. This chain connects TRBV5-1 to TRBJ1-2; D may be TRBD1 (6 bases). The CDR3 covers 15 residues. Germline CDR1 reads SGHRS; CDR2 reads YFSETQ. The V end lost 3 bases, the J end lost 4 bases, and 16 bases lay between the germline ends. DNA of the CDR3: TGCGCCAGCAGCTCGGAGGGCCAGGGGCCCTATGGCTACACCTTC. Amino acids: CASSSEGQGPYGYTF.

The chain uses TRBV6-1 and TRBJ2-1; 11 nucleotides agree with TRBD1. The CDR3 runs 14 residues. The V segment lost 6 bases and the J segment 6 bases; nucleotides outside the gene matches: 4. Germline CDR1 MNHNS, CDR2 SASEGT. CDR3 sequence (DNA): TGTGCCAGCAGATTGGGACAGGGGGGCAATGAGCAGTTCTTC. Its protein product is CASRLGQGGNEQFF.

This clone showed up many times. Sequence at one end of the junction differs from germline and may be a read error. J is TRBJ2-1 and V is TRBV12-3 or TRBV12-4; TRBD2 aligns across 11 bases. This CDR3 is built from 17 residues. CDR3 in amino acids: CAGSHLLAGVSYNEQFF. CDR3 sequence (DNA): TGTGCCGGCAGTCACCTACTAGCGGGGGTCTCCTACAATGAGCAGTTCTTC.

V is TRBV18 and J is TRBJ1-1; the D gene is possibly TRBD1 (6 bases). Per the germline V gene, CDR1 is KGHSH and CDR2 is LQKENI. The germline V and J ends were trimmed by 4 bases and 1 base, with 10 bases remaining between them. The CDR3 totals 14 residues. CDR3 protein: CASSQGGKNTEAFF. For the CDR3, the DNA is TGTGCCAGCTCACAAGGGGGAAAGAACACTGAAGCTTTCTTT.

CDR3 in DNA: TGCGCCAGCAGCCAAGATATCAGGGGGGGTGGCTACACCTTC. The encoded protein is CASSQDIRGGGYTF. V and J are TRBV4-3 and TRBJ1-2, with 7 nucleotides matching TRBD1. The CDR3 runs 14 residues. V was clipped by 0 bases and J by 7 bases; unmatched bases: 5. Germline CDR1 LGHNA, CDR2 YSLEER.

This clone was seen a few times. This rearrangement joins TRBV6-5 to TRBJ1-1, with D hard to call. V lost 4 bases and J 1 base, leaving 7 bases between the germline ends. There are 13 residues in the CDR3. CDR1 is MNHEY, CDR2 SVGAGI, per germline. The CDR3: CASSLQRNTEAFF. The CDR3 DNA sequence: TGTGCCAGCAGTTTACAGAGGAACACTGAAGCTTTCTTT.

By its share, this clone is medium-sized. V gene TRBV6-4 combines with J gene TRBJ2-3; the match to TRBD2 covers 16 bases. Trimming removed 5 bases from V and 5 bases from J; junction bases left unmatched: 16. CDR1 and CDR2 (germline): MRHNA, SNTAGT. CDR3 size: 20 residues. In nucleotides, the CDR3 is TGTGCCAGCAGTACCCCAGTCCTCGGGACTAGCGGGGGGGCCGGAGATACGCAGTATTTT. Protein product: CASSTPVLGTSGGAGDTQYF.

The rearrangement joins TRBV30 to TRBJ1-2, with TRBD1 matching over 9 bases. The CDR3 is 13 residues long. The germline V gene encodes CDR1 GTSNPN and CDR2 SVGIG (reference sequence). V lost 3 bases to trimming and J lost 8 bases; unmatched junction nucleotides: 7. CDR3 amino acids: CAWSFRTGAGYTF. CDR3 coding DNA: TGTGCCTGGAGCTTTCGGACAGGGGCAGGCTACACCTTC. Filled out from reference TRBV30 and TRBJ1-2, the complete variable domain reads SQTIHQWPATLVQPVGSPLSLECTVEGTSNPNLYWYRQAAGRGLQLLFYSVGIGQISSEVPQNLSASRPQDRQFILSSKKLLLSDSGFYLCAWSFRTGAGYTFGSGTRLTVV.

The sample holds a few counts of this clone. The chain joins TRBV27 to TRBJ2-2; no reliable D call. The germline V gene encodes CDR1 MNHEY and CDR2 SMNVEV (reference sequence). The CDR3 runs to 13 residues. Trimming took off 6 bases at V and 1 base at J, with 6 bases between the two ends. The CDR3 DNA reads TGTGCCAGCAGGTCAATGAACACCGGGGAGCTGTTTTTT. As protein: CASRSMNTGELFF.

In this sample, this clone turned up many times. With a much larger clone just one base away, this may be a read error. Other DNA sequences in this sample translate to the same CDR3. This rearrangement joins TRBV12-5 to TRBJ2-1, with D possibly called TRBD1 or TRBD2 (5 bases each). This CDR3 has 14 amino acids. Germline V gene lookup returns CDR1 LGHNT and CDR2 FRNRAP. The CDR3 here is CASGLGRALNEQFF. Here the CDR3 DNA reads TGCGCTAGTGGTTTGGGACGGGCCCTTAATGAGCAGTTCTTC.

At least ten counts were recorded for this clone. V is TRBV20-1 and J is TRBJ1-5, with unresolved D. The CDR3 sequence is 12 residues long. CDR1 is DFQATT, CDR2 SNEGSKA, per germline (reference sequence). The CDR3: CCVGLKTQPQHF. CDR3 in DNA: TGCTGTGTGGGTCTGAAGACCCAGCCCCAGCATTTT.

V is TRBV7-2 and J is TRBJ1-2; unclear D gene. Germline CDR1 reads SGHTA; CDR2 reads FQGNSA. V lost 4 bases to trimming and J lost 5 bases, with 17 bases between them. CDR3 size: 15 residues. The CDR3 spells CASSSLGGLSYGYTF. The CDR3 DNA is TGTGCCAGCAGCTCCCTGGGAGGGTTGAGTTATGGCTACACCTTC.

Turning to this clone: The junction does not match germline at one end; this may be a read error. The rearrangement uses TRBV20-1 and TRBJ1-2, with D unclear. The CDR3 is made up of 11 amino acids. Germline V gene data show CDR1 as DFQATT and CDR2 as SNEGSKA (reference sequence). CDR3 loop: CSARVRDGYTF. The DNA of the CDR3 is TGCAGTGCTAGGGTTCGGGATGGTTACACCTTC.

This clone was seen more than once but under ten times. The chain is built from TRBV6-1 and TRBJ2-2; the D is unclear. The CDR3 totals 14 residues. V was pared by 4 bases and J by 3 bases, with 9 bases between. CDR1 and CDR2 (germline): MNHNS, SASEGT. The CDR3: CASSVQLDTGELFF. The CDR3 DNA reads as TGTGCCAGCAGTGTACAATTAGACACCGGGGAGCTGTTTTTT.

This clone has ten or more counts. The chain combines TRBV28 with TRBJ2-1; D is perhaps TRBD1 (5 bases). CDR3 length: 12 residues. Trimming pared 7 bases from V and 4 bases from J, leaving 8 bases between. Germline V gene lookup returns CDR1 MDHEN and CDR2 SYDVKM. CDR3 coding DNA: TGTGCCAGCAATCAGGGATACAATGAGCAGTTCTTC. Its translation is CASNQGYNEQFF.

At least ten counts were recorded for this clone. This chain uses TRBV4-2 with TRBJ2-3, with 8 bases matching TRBD2. Trimming took 2 bases from V and 3 from J; bases not matched to a gene: 7. From germline, CDR1 is LGHNA and CDR2 YNFKEQ. The CDR3 totals 16 residues. CDR3 sequence: CASSQIVGLATDTQYF. In DNA, the CDR3 is TGTGCCAGCAGCCAAATTGTAGGACTAGCTACAGATACGCAGTATTTT.

This clone was observed at least ten times. The CDR3 here is CASTQRGSGNTIYF. The CDR3 DNA follows: TGTGCCAGCACCCAACGGGGATCTGGAAACACCATATATTTT. The chain is built from TRBV5-5 and TRBJ1-3, with D hard to call. Per the germline V gene, CDR1 is SGHKS and CDR2 is YYEKEE (reference sequence). The CDR3 sequence is 14 residues long. The V end lost 6 bases, the J end lost 1 base, and 11 bases lay between the germline ends.

The CDR3 protein is CASRELSGRYEQYF. CDR3 DNA sequence: TGTGCCAGCAGAGAACTTAGCGGGAGATACGAGCAGTACTTC. V and J are TRBV6-1 and TRBJ2-7, with TRBD2 matching over 9 bases. The germline V gene has CDR1 MNHNS and CDR2 SASEGT. With 6 bases clipped from V and 4 bases from J, the junction kept 7 bases outside the gene matches. This CDR3 is 14 amino acids long.

The rearrangement uses TRBV20-1 and TRBJ2-3, with 9 nucleotides matching TRBD2. Germline CDR1 and CDR2: DFQATT and SNEGSKA (reference sequence). The CDR3 extends over 15 amino acids. The ends lost 5 bases at V and 0 bases at J; junction bases unmatched: 6. CDR3 region: CSAGTSRTSTDTQYF. CDR3 sequence (DNA): TGCAGTGCTGGGACTAGCAGGACTAGCACAGATACGCAGTATTTT.

Many counts were recorded for this clone. The CDR3 DNA reads as TGTGCCAGCAGGCGTCGGGGGCCGGGGGAAAAACTGTTTTTT. This translates into CASRRRGPGEKLFF. V usage is TRBV6-1 and J usage is TRBJ1-4; D might be TRBD1 (6 bases). The CDR3 consists of 14 residues. CDR1 is MNHNS, CDR2 SASEGT, per germline. Trimming removed 6 bases at V and 8 bases at J, with 16 bases between.

The chain joins TRBV27 to TRBJ1-4, with a weak D call TRBD1 (5 bases). This CDR3 has 12 amino acids. CDR1 MNHEY and CDR2 SMNVEV come from the germline V gene (reference sequence). V dropped 11 bases and J dropped 8 bases, with 15 bases sitting between them. CDR3 sequence reads: CASSAGLEKLFF. CDR3 DNA sequence: TGTGCCTCGAGTGCGGGACTCGAAAAACTGTTTTTT.

By its share, this clone is medium-sized. The chain carries TRBV5-6 and TRBJ1-2; 7 nucleotides match TRBD1. The CDR3 contains 15 residues. Looked up from germline, CDR1 is SGHDT and CDR2 is YYEEEE. Losses at the gene ends were 3 bases for V and 2 bases for J; bases not matched to a gene: 7. The CDR3 spells CASSSLTGENYGYTF. DNA for the CDR3: TGTGCCAGCAGCTCGCTTACAGGGGAGAACTATGGCTACACCTTC.